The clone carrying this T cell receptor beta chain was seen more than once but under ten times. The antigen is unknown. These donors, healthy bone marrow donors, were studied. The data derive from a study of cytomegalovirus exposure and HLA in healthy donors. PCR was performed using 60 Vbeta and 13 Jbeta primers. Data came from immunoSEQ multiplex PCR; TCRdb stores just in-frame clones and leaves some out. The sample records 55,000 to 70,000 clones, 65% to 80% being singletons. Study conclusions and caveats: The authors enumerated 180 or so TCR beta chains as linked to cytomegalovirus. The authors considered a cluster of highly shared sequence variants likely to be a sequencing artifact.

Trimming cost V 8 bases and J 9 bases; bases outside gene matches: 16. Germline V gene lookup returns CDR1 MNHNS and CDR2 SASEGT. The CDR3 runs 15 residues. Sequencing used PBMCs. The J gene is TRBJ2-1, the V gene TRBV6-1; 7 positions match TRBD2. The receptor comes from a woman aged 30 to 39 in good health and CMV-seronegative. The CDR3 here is CASPPGGSRASEQFF. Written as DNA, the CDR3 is TGTGCCAGCCCGCCGGGCGGGAGTAGAGCTAGTGAGCAGTTCTTC.